The present T cell receptor beta chain was sequenced within a study of tumor-infiltrating lymphocytes in primary liver carcinoma (dated by TCRdb to 2017 to 2019). General notes on the study: The five patients, three men and two women aged 30 to 69 years, had hepatocellular carcinoma (four) or combined HCC and intrahepatic cholangiocarcinoma (one). TCRbeta repertoire sequencing, expression microarrays and whole-exome sequencing were combined in the study across five regions of each liver tumor, with adjacent normal tissue and blood also included. Agilent mRNA microarray profiling was performed on the 20 to 25 tumor region samples to relate TCRbeta repertoire diversity to the local molecular phenotype. The five patients had tumors staged T1-T3 N0M0, with maximum diameters ranging from about 4.2 to 10 cm. A total of around 35 specimens from 5 patients went through TCRbeta repertoire sequencing, namely 25 tumor regions, 5 adjacent noncancerous liver tissues and 5 peripheral blood samples. Each sample produced about 3.5 to 8 million productive TCRbeta reads, and read depth showed no significant difference between tissue types. High reproducibility was observed for the technical replicate repertoires, with mean shared-clone rates roughly 0.87 and correlation coefficients above 0.95.

What the authors observed across the whole study: Comparison of CD4+ and CD8+ T cell repertoires was precluded by the use of bulk unsorted samples. Only the TCR beta chain was sequenced, which likely underestimates true repertoire diversity because unpaired alpha chains were not captured. With just a few patients in the study, the authors point out that the findings should be validated in a larger study. Only roughly 7-24% of top clones appeared in all five regions of a tumor, which suggests that tumor-infiltrating T cells are spatially heterogeneous. A significantly larger repertoire fraction was made up by the top 250 clones in tumors than in blood (p = 0.039). Repertoire overlap was found to be higher between tumor regions (mean approximately 35%) than between tumor-adjacent (approximately 17%) or tumor-blood (14%) pairs, consistent with antigen-driven expansion.

Total RNA and DNA were co-extracted without cell sorting from approximately 22-30 mg of bulk tissue using the AllPrep DNA/RNA mini kit. Surgical resection was performed in China between 2015 and early 2016 on about 5 patients with histopathologically diagnosed primary liver carcinoma. At the time of sampling, the patients were treatment-naive and had chronic HBV infection. Each tumor was sampled at five spatially separated regions: the tumor centre plus the superior, inferior, left-lateral and right-lateral poles. Histological examination found more than 80% viable tumor cells in every tumor sample. Fresh tumor and adjacent tissue pieces were bisected, with one half stored in RNAlater at -80 degrees C and the other half sent for histology. Regarding this clonotype: The clone's antigen remains unknown. An end of the junction differs from the germline gene, which may be a read error.

CDR1 and CDR2 are drawn from the germline V gene: SNHLY, FYNNEI. Inclusive of the bounding cysteine and phenylalanine, the CDR3 is 11 residues long. Only the CDR3 part of the read is kept: 33 bases, read in frame from the first base. TCRbeta-specific cDNA was reverse-transcribed from about 0.45 ug total RNA using a constant-region primer and ProtoScript II reverse transcriptase. Three nested multiplex PCR rounds, following a slightly modified ARM-PCR procedure, were used to build the TCRbeta libraries. Multiplex TRBV1-TRBV30 forward primers and a Cbeta reverse primer were used in the first two PCR rounds, each of which was run for around 9 cycles. A final 25-cycle PCR with Deep VentR polymerase added sample barcodes and Illumina adapters. Before sequencing, amplicons of 200-500 bp were purified from gel using a QIAquick gel extraction kit. The TCRbeta amplicons were sequenced with 250-bp paired-end reads on an Illumina HiSeq 2500. The published analysis was carried out like this. Quality trimming of reads was performed with Trimmomatic v0.33, and paired reads were merged with FLASH v1.2.11 so that full CDR3 sequences could be recovered. V, D and J germline segments were assigned to the rearranged TCRbeta sequences using MiGEC v1.2.1b. VDJtools v1.0.0 computed clonotype statistics and Shannon-Wiener diversity indices. Except for diversity analysis, only each sample's 250 most abundant clonotypes were used in subsequent analyses to reduce sampling bias. The public sequencing data were trimmed at Q25 with fastp and processed into clonotypes with MiXCR by TCRdb, which kept only in-frame beta chains. Each entry is one CDR3 protein sequence, shown with its most common DNA and genes. The V and J calls follow TCRdb's processing rather than the paper's. For this sample there are 80,000 or so distinct CDR3 sequences; around 75% appear just once. In total, the top ten clones hold roughly 13% of the sample.

Source material: liver tumor tissue from sampling region 4. What this sample's cell subset or site label stands for: tumor region T4, right-lateral pole. The chain uses TRBV2 and TRBJ2-1; the D gene assignment is ambiguous. The TCR originated in a woman aged 60-70 years with primary liver carcinoma and hepatitis B virus infection. CDR3 loop: CASTWRDEQFF. Here is the DNA: TGTGCTAGCACCTGGAGAGATGAGCAGTTCTTC.